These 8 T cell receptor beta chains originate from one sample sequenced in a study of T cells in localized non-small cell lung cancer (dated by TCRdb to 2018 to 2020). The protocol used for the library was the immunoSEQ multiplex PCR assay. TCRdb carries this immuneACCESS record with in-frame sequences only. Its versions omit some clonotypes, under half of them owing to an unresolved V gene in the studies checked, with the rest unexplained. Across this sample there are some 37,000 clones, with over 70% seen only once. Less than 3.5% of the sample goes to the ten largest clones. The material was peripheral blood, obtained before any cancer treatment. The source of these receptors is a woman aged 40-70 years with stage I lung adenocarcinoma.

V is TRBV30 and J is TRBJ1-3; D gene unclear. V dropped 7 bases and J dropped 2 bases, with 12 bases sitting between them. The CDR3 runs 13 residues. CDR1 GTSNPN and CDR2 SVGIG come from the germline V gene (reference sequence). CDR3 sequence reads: CASLRGAGNTIYF. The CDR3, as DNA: TGTGCCTCATTGCGTGGCGCTGGAAACACCATATATTTT.

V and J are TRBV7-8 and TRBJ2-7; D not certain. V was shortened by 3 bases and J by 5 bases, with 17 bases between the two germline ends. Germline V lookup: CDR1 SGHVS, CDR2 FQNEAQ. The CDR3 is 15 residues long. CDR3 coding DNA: TGTGCCAGCAGCTTTAGCAGATTCCTTTTGAACGAGCAGTACTTC. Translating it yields CASSFSRFLLNEQYF.

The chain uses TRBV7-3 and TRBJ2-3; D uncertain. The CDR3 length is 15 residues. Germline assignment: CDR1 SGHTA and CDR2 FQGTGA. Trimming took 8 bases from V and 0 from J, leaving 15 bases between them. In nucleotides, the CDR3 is TGTGCCAGCCGCTCTAGTAGTGTGAGCACAGATACGCAGTATTTT. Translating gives CASRSSSVSTDTQYF.

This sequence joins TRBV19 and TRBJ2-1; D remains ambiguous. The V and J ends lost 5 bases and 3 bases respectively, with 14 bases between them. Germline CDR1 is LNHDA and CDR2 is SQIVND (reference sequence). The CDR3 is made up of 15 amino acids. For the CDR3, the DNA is TGTGCCAGTAGTGTCTCAGATATGGGCTACAATGAGCAGTTCTTC. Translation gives CASSVSDMGYNEQFF.

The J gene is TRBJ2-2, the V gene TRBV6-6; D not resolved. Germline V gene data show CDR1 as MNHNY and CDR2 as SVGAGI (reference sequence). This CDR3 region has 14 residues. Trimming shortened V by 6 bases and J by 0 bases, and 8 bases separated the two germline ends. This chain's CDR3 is CASRGNPNTGELFF. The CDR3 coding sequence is TGTGCCAGCAGGGGAAACCCGAACACCGGGGAGCTGTTTTTT.

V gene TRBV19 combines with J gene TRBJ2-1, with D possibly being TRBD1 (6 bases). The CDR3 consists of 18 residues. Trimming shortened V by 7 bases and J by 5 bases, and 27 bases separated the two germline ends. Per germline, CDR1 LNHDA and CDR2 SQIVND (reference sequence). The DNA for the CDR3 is TGTGCCAGTACCCTTTGGGGGCGTAGGGGGACCGGCCACAATGAGCAGTTCTTC. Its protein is CASTLWGRRGTGHNEQFF.

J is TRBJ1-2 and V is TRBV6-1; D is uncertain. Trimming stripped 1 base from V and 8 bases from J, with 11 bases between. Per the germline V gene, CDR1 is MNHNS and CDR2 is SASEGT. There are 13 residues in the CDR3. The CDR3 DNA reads TGTGCCAGCAGTGAAGAAAGGTTAAAGGGCTACACCTTC. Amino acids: CASSEERLKGYTF.

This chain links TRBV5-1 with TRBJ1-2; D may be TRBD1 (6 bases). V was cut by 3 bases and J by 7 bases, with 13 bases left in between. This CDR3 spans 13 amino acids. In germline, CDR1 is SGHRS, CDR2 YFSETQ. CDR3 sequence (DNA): TGCGCCAGCAGCTCACAGGGCGACTCTGGCTACACCTTC. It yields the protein CASSSQGDSGYTF.